Given below is one T cell receptor (beta chain) in context. The source of the sample is a study of PD-L1 blockade in urothelial cancer. The length of the CDR3 is 16 residues. V was clipped by 10 bases and J by 4 bases, with 22 bases between them. CDR1 is LNHDA and CDR2 is SQIVND in the germline V gene (reference sequence). Sequenced by immunoSEQ multiplex PCR; TCRdb stores in-frame clones only, minus some. The repertoire has approximately 35,000 clones, just over 35% of them found once; the top ten carry 8% to 9.5%. The sequence was obtained from a man aged 55 to 70 with urothelial cancer. The input for sequencing was tumor tissue, taken before atezolizumab (anti-PD-L1) treatment. This rearrangement joins TRBV19 to TRBJ1-4; D is possibly TRBD1 (6 bases). For the CDR3, the DNA is TGTGCCAAACTCGAGTACGTCGGGGGCCTTAATGAAAAACTGTTTTTT. Encoded protein: CAKLEYVGGLNEKLFF. Supplemented by reference TRBV19 and TRBJ1-4, the full variable domain reads DGGITQSPKYLFRKEGQNVTLSCEQNLNHDAMYWYRQDPGQGLRLIYYSQIVNDFQKGDIAEGYSVSREKKESFPLTVTSAQKNPTAFYLCAKLEYVGGLNEKLFFGSGTQLSVL.